This TCR beta chain came from a study of neoadjuvant anti-PD-1 for oral cavity cancer. As for the study in general: Non-progressing patients received a fourth nivolumab dose near day 43, then surgery on days 50-56. Study outcomes and limitations: Higher pretreatment Treg/Th17 ratios tracked higher pretreatment blood clonality. Post-treatment tumors with larger preexisting clones showed more shrinkage. With a few patients per group, TCR findings need larger cohorts.

This clone was detected a few times. What it recognizes is unknown. Sequencing was performed with immunoSEQ multiplex PCR; in TCRdb, only in-frame clones are kept and a portion is missing. The sample shows under 7,500 clones, around 50% of them seen only once. The germline V gene has CDR1 MNHEY and CDR2 SVGAGI. This CDR3 is 14 amino acids long. V shed 5 bases and J 8 bases; nucleotides not matched to a gene: 4. The time point is: after neoadjuvant nivolumab, at surgical resection. This material consisted of tumor tissue, taken after nivolumab (anti-PD-1) treatment. V is TRBV6-5 and J is TRBJ1-6, with 9 bases aligning to TRBD1. The sequence derives from a person between 40 and 79 years old with oral cavity squamous cell carcinoma. CDR3 residues: CASSRDRVDSPLHF. CDR3 nucleotide sequence: TGTGCCAGCAGTCGGGACAGGGTTGATTCACCCCTCCACTTT.